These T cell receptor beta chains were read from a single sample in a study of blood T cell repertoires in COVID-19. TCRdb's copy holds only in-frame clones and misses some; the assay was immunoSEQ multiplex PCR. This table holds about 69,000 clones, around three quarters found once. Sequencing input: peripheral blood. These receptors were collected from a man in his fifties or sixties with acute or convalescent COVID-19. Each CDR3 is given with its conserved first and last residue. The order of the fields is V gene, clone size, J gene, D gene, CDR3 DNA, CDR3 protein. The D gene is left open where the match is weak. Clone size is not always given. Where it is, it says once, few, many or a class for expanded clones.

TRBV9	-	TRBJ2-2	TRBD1	TGTGCCAGCAGCTCACAGGGACAGGGGACCGGGGAGCTGTTTTTT	CASSSQGQGTGELFF
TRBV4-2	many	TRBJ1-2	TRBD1	TGTGCCAGCAGCCAAGCGGAGGGGGCCCTCTATGGCTACACCTTC	CASSQAEGALYGYTF
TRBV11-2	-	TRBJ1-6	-	TGTGCCAGCAGCCTTCAGGCTAATTCACCCCTCCACTTT	CASSLQANSPLHF
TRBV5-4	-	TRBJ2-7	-	TGTGCCAGCAGCTTGGGTTCAGGCCCCTACGAGCAGTACTTC	CASSLGSGPYEQYF
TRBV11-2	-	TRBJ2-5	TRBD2	TGTGCCAGCAGCCCTGGACTAGCGGGGAGGATCAAAGAGACCCAGTACTTC	CASSPGLAGRIKETQYF
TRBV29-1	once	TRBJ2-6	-	TGCAGCGTTGAGCGGTTCTCTGGGGCCAACGTCCTGACTTTC	CSVERFSGANVLTF
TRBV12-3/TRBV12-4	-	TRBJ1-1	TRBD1	TGTGCCAGCGGGGGGCAAGGACAGGTCGTTTTCTTT	CASGGQGQVVFF
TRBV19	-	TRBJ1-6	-	TGTGCCAGTAGTATAGTGGGACAAGCATCACCCCTCCACTTT	CASSIVGQASPLHF
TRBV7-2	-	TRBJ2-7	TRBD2	TGTGCCAGCAGCTCGGGGCTAGCGGGGAGGTACGAGCAGTACTTC	CASSSGLAGRYEQYF
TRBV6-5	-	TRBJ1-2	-	TGTGCCAGCAGTTACGGGGATGACAGGTACTATGGCTACACCTTC	CASSYGDDRYYGYTF
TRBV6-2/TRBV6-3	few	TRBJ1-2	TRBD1	TGTGCCAGCAGTACCGGACAGGGGCGTCTGTTC	CASSTGQGRLF
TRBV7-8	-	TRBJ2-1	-	TGTGCCAGCATCCTTACGGGATTTAGCTCCTACAATGAGCAGTTCTTC	CASILTGFSSYNEQFF
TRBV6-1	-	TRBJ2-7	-	TGTGCCAGCAGTGAAGGGCCCGGGATATCCTACGAGCAGTACTTC	CASSEGPGISYEQYF
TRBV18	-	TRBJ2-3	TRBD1	TGTGCCAGCTCACGACGGACAGGACCCACAGATACGCAGTATTTT	CASSRRTGPTDTQYF
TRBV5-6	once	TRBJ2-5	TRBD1	TGTGCCAGCAGCTTGGCTTGGGACAGGGGCCAAGAGACCCAGTACTTC	CASSLAWDRGQETQYF
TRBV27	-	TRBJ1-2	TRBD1	TGTGCCAGCAGTTCCCGGGACAGCCCTTTCCCTTATGGCTACACCTTC	CASSSRDSPFPYGYTF
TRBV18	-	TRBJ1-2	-	TGTGCCAGCTCACCACCGGCAGGAGGGTATGGCTACACCTTC	CASSPPAGGYGYTF
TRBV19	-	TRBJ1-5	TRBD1	TGTGCCAGTAGTGCTTACAGGGGGCGAGAACCCCAGCATTTT	CASSAYRGREPQHF
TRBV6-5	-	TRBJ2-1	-	TGTGCCAGCAGGTCTGACGGGACACAAAACAATGAGCAGTTCTTC	CASRSDGTQNNEQFF
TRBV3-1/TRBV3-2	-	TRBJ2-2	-	TGTGCCAGCAGCCAAGAGTCGGGCACCGGGGAGCTGTTTTTT	CASSQESGTGELFF
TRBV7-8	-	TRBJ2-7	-	TGTGCCAGCAGCTTAGATTACAGTGGAGGTTATAGCTCCTACGAGCAGTACTTC	CASSLDYSGGYSSYEQYF
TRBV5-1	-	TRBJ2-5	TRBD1	TGCGCCAGCAGCACTGGCGGGACAGGGGGTCAAGAGACCCAGTACTTC	CASSTGGTGGQETQYF
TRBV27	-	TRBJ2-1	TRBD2	TGTGCCAGCAGTTTTTTATGGGCGGGGGAGGGCTACAATGAGCAGTTCTTC	CASSFLWAGEGYNEQFF
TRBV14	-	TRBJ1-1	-	TGTGCCAGCAGCCAATCGGGGAACACTGAAGCTTTCTTT	CASSQSGNTEAFF
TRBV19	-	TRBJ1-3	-	TGTGCCAGTAGGGGCCGGCCGGGAAACACCATATATTTT	CASRGRPGNTIYF
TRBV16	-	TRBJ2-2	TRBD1	TGTGCCAGCAGCCCTCAGGGGGTTAACACCGGGGAGCTGTTTTTT	CASSPQGVNTGELFF
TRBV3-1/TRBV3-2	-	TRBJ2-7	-	TGTGCCAGCAGCATACAAAGGGGCCCGAGAGTCCACGAGCAGTACTTC	CASSIQRGPRVHEQYF
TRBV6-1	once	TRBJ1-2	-	TGTGCCAGCAGTGAATTAACCATGGCAGTCTATGGCTACACCTTC	CASSELTMAVYGYTF
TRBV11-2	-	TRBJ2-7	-	TGTGCCAGCAGCTTTGCGGAAGGTACCTACGAGCAGTACTTC	CASSFAEGTYEQYF
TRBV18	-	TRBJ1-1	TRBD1	TGTGCCAGCTCAGAGACAGGGTCGACTGAAGCTTTCTTT	CASSETGSTEAFF
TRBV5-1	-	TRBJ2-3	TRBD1	TGCGCCAGCAGCACCGGACAGGGCACAGATACGCAGTATTTT	CASSTGQGTDTQYF
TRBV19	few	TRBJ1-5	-	TGTGCCAGTAGTATACCCGGACAGTTCAATCAGCCCCAGCATTTT	CASSIPGQFNQPQHF
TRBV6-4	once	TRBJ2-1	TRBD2	TGTGCCAGCTCCCCGGAACTAGCGGGGGGGAAGTTTGAGCAGTTCTTC	CASSPELAGGKFEQFF
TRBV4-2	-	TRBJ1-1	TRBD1	TGTGCCAGCAGCCAAGATTCCTGGACAGGGTCGGACACTGAAGCTTTCTTT	CASSQDSWTGSDTEAFF
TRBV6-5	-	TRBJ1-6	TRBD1	TGTGCCAGCAGTCCCGACAGGGGGGATTCACCCCTCCACTTT	CASSPDRGDSPLHF
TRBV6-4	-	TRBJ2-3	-	TGTGCCAGCAGTGACTTTGGGGACTCAATTATACCCCATAGCACAGATACGCAGTATTTT	CASSDFGDSIIPHSTDTQYF
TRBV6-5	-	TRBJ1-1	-	TGTGCCAGCAGTTACTCGATTCTCGGGAACACTGAAGCTTTCTTT	CASSYSILGNTEAFF
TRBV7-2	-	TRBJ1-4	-	TGTGCCAGCAGCTTAGGAGGGTACGGTGAAAAACTGTTTTTT	CASSLGGYGEKLFF
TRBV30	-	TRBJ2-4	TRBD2	TGTGCCTGGACCCCCGGGACTAGCGGGGGTTGGGACATTCAGTACTTC	CAWTPGTSGGWDIQYF
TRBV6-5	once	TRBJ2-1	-	TGTGCCAGCAGTTACTCGAACCCAGTGTACAATGAGCAGTTCTTC	CASSYSNPVYNEQFF
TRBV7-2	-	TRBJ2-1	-	TGTGCCAGCAGCTTACGGGGGGCGACCTACAATGAGCAGTTCTTC	CASSLRGATYNEQFF
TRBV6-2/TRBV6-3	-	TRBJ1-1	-	TGTGCCAGCAGTTACGGGCCCGTTGAAGCTTTCTTT	CASSYGPVEAFF
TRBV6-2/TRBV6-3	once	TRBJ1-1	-	TGTGCCAGCAGTTTGGGGGCGGTGGTATACACTGAAGCTTTCTTT	CASSLGAVVYTEAFF
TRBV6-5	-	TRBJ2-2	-	TGTGCCAGCAGCCCCCTAGTCTTGAACACCGGGGAGCTGTTTTTT	CASSPLVLNTGELFF
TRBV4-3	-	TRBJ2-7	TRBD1	TGCGCCAGCAGCCGCCTGACAGGGGTCGGATCCTACGAGCAGTACTTC	CASSRLTGVGSYEQYF
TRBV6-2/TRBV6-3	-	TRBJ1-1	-	TGTGCCAGCAGTTACTCGCCTACAGTGAACACTGAAGCTTTCTTT	CASSYSPTVNTEAFF
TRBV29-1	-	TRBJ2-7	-	TGCAGCGTTGGACAGTTCTCCTACGAGCAGTACTTC	CSVGQFSYEQYF
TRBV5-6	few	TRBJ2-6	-	TGTGCCAGCAGCGCCGGGGGAAGCTCTGGGGCCAACGTCCTGACTTTC	CASSAGGSSGANVLTF
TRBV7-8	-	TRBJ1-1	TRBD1	TGTGCCAGCAGCCCACAGGGGCTGGGTGAAGCTTTCTTT	CASSPQGLGEAFF
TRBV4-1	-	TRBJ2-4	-	TGCGCCAGCAGCCAAGTACAGGGCTCCAAAAACATTCAGTACTTC	CASSQVQGSKNIQYF